The clone carrying this T cell receptor beta chain was detected once. What it binds is not known. Regulatory T cells were sorted as CD4+CD25hiCD127low/negative. Clones were read by immunoSEQ multiplex PCR, and TCRdb kept only the in-frame ones, dropping some. The table has around 14,000 clones, 90% to 95% seen once; the top ten hold about 0.95%. Germline V gene sequence: CDR1 SGDLS, CDR2 YYNGEE. The CDR3 has 16 amino acids. V gave up 0 bases and J gave up 2 bases, with 12 bases separating them. The record originates from a study of B cell selection in AIRE deficiency. Overall study results and limits: CDR3s were shorter in shared Treg sequences, reflecting few non-templated nucleotide insertions. With only TCRbeta sequenced, under 45% of shared healthy Treg sequences overlapped Tconv. About 30.6% of healthy-shared Treg sequences were found among patient Tconv cells.

The specimen was Tregs sorted from PBMCs. V and J are TRBV9 and TRBJ2-1; tentatively, D is TRBD1 (5 bases). The source is a human donor with AIRE deficiency. The chain's CDR3 is CASSVAAGLTYNEQFF. CDR3 DNA: TGTGCCAGCAGCGTAGCTGCAGGGCTCACCTACAATGAGCAGTTCTTC. Complete variable domain (other parts from reference TRBV9 and TRBJ2-1): DSGVTQTPKHLITATGQRVTLRCSPRSGDLSVYWYQQSLDQGLQFLIQYYNGEERAKGNILERFSAQQFPDLHSELNLSSLELGDSALYFCASSVAAGLTYNEQFFGPGTRLTVL.